What follows are 25 T cell receptor beta chains derived from one specimen sequenced in a study of blood T cell repertoires in COVID-19. The assay was immunoSEQ multiplex PCR, and TCRdb's table has in-frame clones only and misses some. The sample has more than 65,000 clones; over 65% are singletons. Specimen: peripheral blood. The receptors derive from a human donor in a cohort sampled during active COVID-19.

The chain links TRBV10-1 to TRBJ1-2; 7 bases line up with TRBD1. The length of the CDR3 is 11 residues. CDR1 and CDR2 (germline): WNHNN, SYGVQD (reference sequence). V lost 11 bases and J lost 8; bases outside the gene matches: 8. CDR3 region: CAGPTGRGYTF. For the CDR3, the DNA is TGCGCCGGTCCGACAGGGAGGGGCTACACCTTC.

The V call is TRBV6-2 or TRBV6-3, the J call TRBJ1-1; D is unclear. CDR1 is MNHEY and CDR2 is SVGEGT in the germline V gene. Trimming left V 2 bases short and J 1 base short, with 11 bases between. This CDR3 region has 15 residues. The CDR3: CASSYGFGGNTEAFF. The CDR3, as DNA: TGTGCCAGCAGTTACGGCTTTGGAGGGAACACTGAAGCTTTCTTT.

The chain joins TRBV5-1 to TRBJ1-3; D remains unclear. V lost 1 base and J 0 bases, leaving 11 bases between the germline ends. CDR1 is SGHRS, CDR2 YFSETQ, per germline. The CDR3 consists of 16 residues. CDR3 coding DNA: TGCGCCAGCAGCTTGTACGTCGGTAGCTCTGGAAACACCATATATTTT. Translated, it gives CASSLYVGSSGNTIYF.

The chain is built from TRBV28 and TRBJ1-6; TRBD1 agrees at 7 bases. The V gene's germline CDR1 is MDHEN and CDR2 SYDVKM. The CDR3 has 13 amino acids. The V segment lost 6 bases and the J segment 7 bases; nucleotides outside the gene matches: 3. CDR3 sequence: CASRRDRNSPLHF. The CDR3 region has the DNA TGTGCCAGCAGACGGGACAGAAATTCACCCCTCCACTTT.

This clone was counted a few times. J is TRBJ2-2 and V is TRBV19; 7 nucleotides agree with TRBD2. V lost 8 bases, J lost 4 bases, and 13 bases stayed unmatched. The V gene's germline CDR1 is LNHDA and CDR2 SQIVND (reference sequence). This CDR3 is built from 16 residues. This CDR3 is CASRYGGTGSTGELFF. CDR3 in DNA: TGTGCCAGTCGCTACGGGGGGACGGGGTCCACCGGGGAGCTGTTTTTT.

This chain uses TRBV6-5 with TRBJ1-1; 7 positions match TRBD1. Germline V CDR1 and CDR2: MNHEY, SVGAGI. Unmatched junction bases numbered 11, after V lost 10 bases and J lost 0 bases. The CDR3 sequence is 15 residues long. The CDR3 DNA sequence: TGTGCCACCTCGGGACAGATCTACATGAACACTGAAGCTTTCTTT. Translating gives CATSGQIYMNTEAFF.

The chain links TRBV11-2 to TRBJ1-2; 7 bases are shared with TRBD1. J gave up 6 bases and V 1 base, and 8 bases lay outside the gene matches. The CDR3 extends over 15 amino acids. Per germline, CDR1 SGHAT and CDR2 FQNNGV. CDR3 sequence: CASSLGAGGIDGYTF. CDR3 sequence (DNA): TGTGCCAGCAGCTTAGGAGCAGGGGGTATCGATGGCTACACCTTC.

The chain uses TRBV28 and TRBJ2-7; 9 positions match TRBD2. The ends lost 5 bases at V and 8 bases at J; junction bases unmatched: 10. The CDR3 length is 14 residues. CDR1 and CDR2 (germline): MDHEN, SYDVKM. CDR3 in DNA: TGTGCCAGCAGTAGTCCGGGACTAGCAGTGAAGCAGTACTTC. Amino acid sequence: CASSSPGLAVKQYF.

The chain combines TRBV9 with TRBJ2-1; 12 bases match TRBD2. CDR3 length: 20 residues. CDR1 is SGDLS, CDR2 YYNGEE, per germline. J gave up 5 bases and V 0 bases, and 15 bases lay outside the gene matches. CDR3 sequence (DNA): TGTGCCAGCAGCGTAGCTCAGGCTAGCGGGAGGGCACGTTTGGACAATGAGCAGTTCTTC. It yields the protein CASSVAQASGRARLDNEQFF.

The chain links TRBV6-2 or TRBV6-3 to TRBJ1-6; D unclear. The germline V gene has CDR1 MNHEY and CDR2 SVGEGT. CDR3 length: 17 residues. The V end lost 6 bases, the J end lost 4 bases, and 19 bases lay between the germline ends. The CDR3 sequence is CASSAREGTGYNSPLHF. The DNA of the CDR3 is TGTGCCAGCAGCGCGAGGGAGGGTACGGGGTATAATTCACCCCTCCACTTT.

The chain carries TRBV4-1 and TRBJ2-7; D call uncertain. This CDR3 has 14 amino acids. The germline V and J ends were trimmed by 0 bases and 2 bases, with 8 bases remaining between them. CDR1 and CDR2 from the germline V gene are MGHRA and YSYEKL. CDR3 in DNA: TGCGCCAGCAGCCAAGAAGTGGAGACCTACGAGCAGTACTTC. Translated: CASSQEVETYEQYF.

This clone was counted a single time. The genes are TRBV7-2 and TRBJ2-7; no firm D call. CDR1 is SGHTA, CDR2 FQGNSA, per germline. The length of the CDR3 is 14 residues. Trimming took off 3 bases at V and 0 bases at J, with 9 bases between the two ends. The CDR3 region is CASSFRGSSYEQYF. Written as DNA, the CDR3 is TGTGCCAGCAGCTTTCGAGGCAGCTCCTACGAGCAGTACTTC. Combining the CDR3 with reference TRBV7-2 and TRBJ2-7 gives the whole variable domain GAGVSQSPSNKVTEKGKDVELRCDPISGHTALYWYRQSLGQGLEFLIYFQGNSAPDKSGLPSDRFSAERTGGSVSTLTIQRTQQEDSAVYLCASSFRGSSYEQYFGPGTRLTVT.

The rearrangement links TRBV18 to TRBJ2-3, with D unclear. This CDR3 is built from 13 residues. CDR1 is KGHSH, CDR2 LQKENI, per germline. The V gene lost 0 bases and the J gene lost 6 bases, with 7 bases spanning the gap. CDR3: CASSPPSLDTQYF. The CDR3 DNA sequence: TGTGCCAGCTCACCACCGTCCCTCGATACGCAGTATTTT.

The genes are TRBV28 and TRBJ2-4; D unresolved. The V gene's germline CDR1 is MDHEN and CDR2 SYDVKM. The length of the CDR3 is 16 residues. The V end was cut by 3 bases, the J end by 0 bases, with 12 bases between. This CDR3 reads CASSFFPRGAKNIQYF. The DNA for the CDR3 is TGTGCCAGCAGTTTCTTCCCTAGAGGAGCCAAAAACATTCAGTACTTC.

V and J are TRBV6-5 and TRBJ1-1; a weak D match, TRBD1 (6 bases). The germline CDR1 and CDR2 sequences are MNHEY and SVGAGI. Trimming removed 6 bases from V and 1 base from J, with 15 bases in between. The CDR3 is 15 residues long. This chain's CDR3 is CASRPLQGSNTEAFF. CDR3 bases: TGTGCCAGCAGACCCCTACAGGGATCGAACACTGAAGCTTTCTTT.

This clone was found once. The chain combines TRBV4-2 with TRBJ2-7, with 7 positions matching TRBD1. Germline loops: CDR1 LGHNA, CDR2 YNFKEQ. This CDR3 has 15 residues. V was clipped by 4 bases and J by 1 base; unmatched bases: 7. The CDR3 here is CASSPRTGASYEQYF. Written as DNA, the CDR3 is TGTGCCAGCAGCCCCCGGACAGGTGCATCCTACGAGCAGTACTTC.

This chain connects TRBV2 to TRBJ2-3; tentative D call: TRBD1 (6 bases). The CDR3 is 14 residues long. Germline V lookup: CDR1 SNHLY, CDR2 FYNNEI. V gave up 2 bases and J gave up 6 bases, with 12 bases separating them. Here the CDR3 reads CASSETTRGDTQYF. The CDR3 DNA follows: TGTGCCAGCAGTGAAACAACGAGGGGGGATACGCAGTATTTT.

The chain uses TRBV3-1 (or the pseudogene TRBV3-2) and TRBJ2-2; tentative D call: TRBD1 (5 bases). Germline CDR1 and CDR2: LGHDT and YNNKEL (reference sequence). Trimming cost V 4 bases and J 4 bases, with 13 bases left between them. This CDR3 comprises 15 residues. The DNA for the CDR3 is TGTGCCAGCAGCCCAAGGGGCCGGGTCACCGGGGAGCTGTTTTTT. This codes for CASSPRGRVTGELFF.

The J gene is TRBJ1-1, the V gene TRBV5-5; weak D call: TRBD1 (6 bases). Germline CDR1 is SGHKS and CDR2 is YYEKEE (reference sequence). Trimming pared 0 bases from V and 3 bases from J, leaving 12 bases between. CDR3 size: 15 residues. The CDR3 DNA reads as TGTGCCAGCAGCTTGGTACAGGGTATTTACACTGAAGCTTTCTTT. Encoded protein: CASSLVQGIYTEAFF.

The chain has TRBV5-1 and TRBJ2-5, with TRBD2 identical over 13 bases. V shed 3 bases and J 4 bases; nucleotides not matched to a gene: 3. The CDR3 extends over 15 amino acids. Germline loops: CDR1 SGHRS, CDR2 YFSETQ. The CDR3 reads CASSSRLAGGETQYF. CDR3 in DNA: TGCGCCAGCAGCTCCCGACTAGCGGGAGGAGAGACCCAGTACTTC.

V and J are TRBV19 and TRBJ1-2; perhaps TRBD1 as D (6 bases). The CDR3 sequence is 15 residues long. With 4 bases removed from V and 0 bases from J, the gap between germline ends came to 12 bases. The germline V gene has CDR1 LNHDA and CDR2 SQIVND (reference sequence). The CDR3 DNA is TGTGCCAGTAGTACTATCACAGGGACTAACTATGGCTACACCTTC. It specifies CASSTITGTNYGYTF.

The rearrangement joins TRBV5-4 to TRBJ2-1; D not certain. The CDR3 loop spans 13 amino acids. Trimming removed 0 bases from V and 9 bases from J, with 10 bases in between. CDR1 is SGHNT and CDR2 is YYREEE in the germline V gene (reference sequence). DNA for the CDR3: TGTGCCAGCAGCTTGGCCGGTAGCAGTGAGCAGTTCTTC. Encoded protein: CASSLAGSSEQFF.

This clone was seen once. This chain connects TRBV6-1 to TRBJ2-7; D remains unclear. The CDR3 length is 17 residues. Germline lookup yields CDR1 MNHNS and CDR2 SASEGT. V was pared by 1 base and J by 4 bases, with 20 bases between. The CDR3 region is CASSEDLGAVGVYEQYF. The CDR3 nucleotides are TGTGCCAGCAGTGAAGATTTGGGCGCCGTGGGTGTGTACGAGCAGTACTTC.

This clone has more than one count but fewer than ten. V and J are TRBV2 and TRBJ1-6; 9 nucleotides line up with TRBD1. The length of the CDR3 is 13 residues. Losses at the gene ends were 11 bases for V and 8 bases for J; bases not matched to a gene: 7. Per the germline V gene, CDR1 is SNHLY and CDR2 is FYNNEI. The CDR3: CACLGQGDSPLHF. DNA for the CDR3: TGTGCCTGCTTGGGACAGGGAGATTCACCCCTCCACTTT.

The chain has TRBV5-1 and TRBJ2-2; 9 bases are shared with TRBD2. The V gene end was trimmed by 4 bases and the J gene end by 4 bases; junction bases not matched to a gene: 14. The germline gives CDR1 SGHRS, CDR2 YFSETQ. This CDR3 region has 18 residues. The CDR3 here is CASSRNRGGARGTGELFF. The CDR3 bases are TGCGCCAGCAGCCGAAATCGCGGGGGGGCCCGGGGCACCGGGGAGCTGTTTTTT.